The 29 T cell receptor beta chains below were found in one sample sequenced in a study of immune heterogeneity within non-small cell lung tumors. As template, the study used bulk tumor genomic DNA at 600 ng per sample. Biopsies, several per primary tumor and spaced far apart, were collected during surgery. Undergoing curative surgery were patients whose non-small cell lung cancer was untreated and newly diagnosed. TCR beta CDR3 was amplified by multiplex PCR, first round nine to ten cycles, 32 V and 13 J primers. One entry per CDR3 protein, called by TCRdb with MiXCR from the multiplex PCR reads. This sample has over 5,500 distinct CDR3 sequences, with around a fifth found just once. Material: lung tumor tissue. These TCRs come from a man between 70 and 80 years old with non-small cell lung cancer.

Of note for this clonotype: The junction departs from the called germline gene at one end, perhaps through a read error. The rearrangement links TRBV27 to TRBJ2-1; TRBD1 matches 8 bases. The germline gives CDR1 MNHEY, CDR2 SMNVEV (reference sequence). CDR3 length: 14 amino acids. CDR3 residues: CVSSGGQGWGEQFF. The DNA for the CDR3 is TGTGTCAGCAGCGGTGGACAGGGTTGGGGTGAGCAGTTCTTC.

The chain employs TRBV2 and TRBJ2-1; D could derive from TRBD1 or TRBD2 (5 bases each). Looked up from germline, CDR1 is SNHLY and CDR2 is FYNNEI. The CDR3 extends over 13 amino acids. Trimming removed 7 bases from V and 12 bases from J, with 19 bases in between. CDR3 region: CASTPSWQGGQFF. DNA of the CDR3: TGTGCCAGCACCCCTAGCTGGCAGGGCGGGCAGTTCTTC.

This rearrangement joins TRBV2 to TRBJ2-7; D is tentatively TRBD1 or TRBD2 (5 bases each). Germline loops: CDR1 SNHLY, CDR2 FYNNEI. The CDR3 is 12 amino acids. Trimming cost V 3 bases and J 9 bases, with 12 bases left between them. The CDR3 here is CASSEDGTGQYF. DNA of the CDR3: TGTGCCAGCAGTGAGGACGGGACGGGGCAGTACTTC.

To note about this clonotype: Because the CDR3 is missing its conserved closing phenylalanine or tryptophan, this is likely a read error. V gene TRBV18 combines with J gene TRBJ2-5; D is perhaps TRBD1 or TRBD2 (5 bases each). The germline V gene encodes CDR1 KGHSH and CDR2 LQKENI. CDR3 length: 14 amino acids. The CDR3 here is CASSPDGAQETQYC. CDR3 coding DNA: TGCGCCAGCTCACCAGACGGGGCCCAAGAGACCCAGTACTGC.

Relative to its sample, this clonotype is medium-sized (0.01 to 0.1%). The genes are TRBV7-8 and TRBJ2-5; D possibly corresponds to TRBD2 (6 bases). The ends were cut back, 3 bases at V and 2 bases at J, with 13 bases in the middle. CDR1 is SGHVS, CDR2 FQNEAQ, per germline. The CDR3 extends over 15 amino acids. The CDR3 loop is CASSFYTRGQETQYF. For the CDR3, the DNA is TGTGCCAGCAGCTTTTATACTCGGGGGCAAGAGACCCAGTACTTC. Full variable domain (outside the CDR3, taken from reference TRBV7-8 and TRBJ2-5): GAGVSQSPRYKVAKRGQDVALRCDPISGHVSLFWYQQALGQGPEFLTYFQNEAQLDKSGLPSDRFFAERPEGSVSTLKIQRTQQEDSAVYLCASSFYTRGQETQYFGPGTRLLVL.

This clonotype appeared many times. This chain connects TRBV6-4 to TRBJ2-3; 8 bases map to TRBD2. This CDR3 is 15 amino acids long. Germline assignment: CDR1 MRHNA and CDR2 SNTAGT. Losses at the gene ends were 10 bases for V and 7 bases for J; bases not matched to a gene: 16. CDR3 coding DNA: TGTGCCACCCACCCCCCGCGGGAGGCCGCCCATACGCAGTATTTT. Encoded protein: CATHPPREAAHTQYF.

Concerning this clonotype itself: This is likely a read error, given that the CDR3 carries no conserved phenylalanine or tryptophan at its end. The chain is built from TRBV27 and TRBJ2-1; a possible D gene is TRBD2 (7 bases). From germline, CDR1 is MNHEY and CDR2 SMNVEV (reference sequence). The CDR3 length is 16 residues. V was clipped by 2 bases and J by 0 bases, with 11 bases between them. CDR3 coding DNA: TGTGCCAGCAGTTTAAGGGGGGGAAGCTCCTACAATGAGCAGTTCCTC. As protein: CASSLRGGSSYNEQFL.

By share, this clonotype counts as medium-sized. V is TRBV7-3 and J is TRBJ2-7, with 8 bases that match TRBD2. The CDR3 sequence is 13 residues long. V gave up 5 bases and J gave up 5 bases; unmatched junction bases: 5. Germline V lookup: CDR1 SGHTA, CDR2 FQGTGA. For the CDR3, the DNA is TGTGCCAGCAGCCTGACTAGCGACCACGAGCAGTACTTC. It translates to CASSLTSDHEQYF.

DNA of the CDR3: TGTGCCAGCAGCTGGGATCCTAATCAGCCCCAGCATTTT. Residues: CASSWDPNQPQHF. The J gene is TRBJ1-5, the V gene TRBV5-4; D ambiguous. The CDR3 consists of 13 residues. Trimming stripped 3 bases from V and 4 bases from J, with 8 bases between. The V gene's germline CDR1 is SGHNT and CDR2 YYREEE (reference sequence).

This clonotype is medium-sized within its sample. V is TRBV7-8 and J is TRBJ2-7; D perhaps matches TRBD2 (6 bases). CDR3 length: 13 residues. The germline V gene has CDR1 SGHVS and CDR2 FQNEAQ. Trimming shortened V by 5 bases and J by 2 bases, and 10 bases separated the two germline ends. In DNA, the CDR3 is TGTGCCAGCAGCATAGGGAGGACCTACGAGCAGTACTTC. Translation: CASSIGRTYEQYF.

This rearrangement joins TRBV6-1 to TRBJ2-6, with a tentative D call TRBD2 (6 bases). The germline V gene has CDR1 MNHNS and CDR2 SASEGT. V dropped 8 bases and J dropped 4 bases, with 21 bases sitting between them. The CDR3 spans 17 residues. CDR3 protein: CASSWGGAGRGANVLTF. The CDR3 nucleotides read TGTGCCAGCTCCTGGGGTGGGGCGGGGCGCGGGGCCAACGTCCTGACTTTC.

About this clonotype: A much more abundant neighbour one base away suggests this may be a read error. In this CDR3 the conserved last residue, phenylalanine or tryptophan, is missing, so a read error is likely. The J gene is TRBJ2-2, the V gene TRBV7-3; 7 nucleotides agree with TRBD1. After removal of 5 bases from V and 7 bases from J, the junction contained 7 bases not matched to a gene. CDR3 length equals 14 residues. Germline lookup yields CDR1 SGHTA and CDR2 FQGTGA. CDR3 in amino acids: CASSETGADGELFL. The CDR3 nucleotides are TGTGCCAGCAGCGAAACAGGGGCGGACGGGGAGCTGTTTTTA.

This clonotype was seen only a few times. The V and J genes are TRBV12-3 or TRBV12-4 and TRBJ2-5; 7 bases are shared with TRBD1. V shed 3 bases, J shed 4 bases, and the junction held 5 bases outside the gene matches. The CDR3 has 14 residues. This CDR3 is CASSFLAGGETQYF. The CDR3 DNA is TGTGCCAGCAGTTTCCTCGCAGGGGGAGAGACCCAGTACTTC.

This clonotype was counted only a few times. CDR3 amino acids: CASSEVGGGGRTDTQYF. CDR3 DNA sequence: TGTGCCAGCAGTGAAGTAGGTGGAGGGGGCAGGACAGATACGCAGTATTTT. The gene calls are TRBV2 and TRBJ2-3, with TRBD1 as a possible D gene (7 bases). The CDR3 contains 17 residues. The ends were cut back, 1 base at V and 3 bases at J, with 17 bases in the middle. In germline, CDR1 is SNHLY, CDR2 FYNNEI.

Points on this clonotype: The junction departs from the called germline gene at one end, perhaps through a read error. The J gene is TRBJ1-1, the V gene TRBV20-1, with D perhaps TRBD1 (6 bases). Germline V gene sequence: CDR1 DFQATT, CDR2 SNEGSKA (reference sequence). This CDR3 comprises 11 residues. The CDR3 loop reads CIASRTDEAFF. CDR3 DNA: TGCATTGCTAGTCGGACAGATGAAGCTTTCTTT.

Many counts were recorded for this clonotype. The chain is built from TRBV19 and TRBJ2-1, with TRBD2 as a possible D gene (6 bases). Trimming cost V 3 bases and J 6 bases, with 12 bases left between them. This CDR3 is 14 amino acids long. Germline V lookup: CDR1 LNHDA, CDR2 SQIVND (reference sequence). CDR3 sequence (DNA): TGTGCCAGTAGTATGGGCCTAGCGCTCAATGAGCAGTTCTTC. It codes for CASSMGLALNEQFF.

The chain links TRBV5-1 to TRBJ1-5; 8 bases fit TRBD1. The CDR3 contains 14 residues. J was trimmed by 6 bases and V by 1 base; bases with no gene match: 3. Germline CDR1 reads SGHRS; CDR2 reads YFSETQ. The CDR3 coding sequence is TGCGCCAGCAGCTTGCCAGGGGGCTTTCAGCCCCAGCATTTT. Translation gives CASSLPGGFQPQHF.

This clonotype is classed as medium-sized. The gene calls are TRBV2 and TRBJ1-2; 7 bases align to TRBD1. The CDR3 sequence is 13 residues long. V was clipped by 4 bases and J by 8 bases; unmatched bases: 7. CDR1 and CDR2 from the germline V gene are SNHLY and FYNNEI. CDR3 residues: CASSVNRGGGYTF. The CDR3 bases are TGTGCCAGCAGTGTTAACAGGGGAGGCGGCTACACCTTC.

The chain carries TRBV6-2 or TRBV6-3 and TRBJ2-7, with TRBD2 matching 15 bases. V lost 6 bases and J lost 5; bases outside the gene matches: 11. This CDR3 is built from 17 residues. Germline CDR1 MNHEY, CDR2 SVGEGT. The CDR3 nucleotides read TGTGCCAGCAGGACGACCGGGACTAGCGGGAGGCGACACGAGCAGTACTTC. This translates into CASRTTGTSGRRHEQYF.

In its sample, this clonotype was seen many times. This chain links TRBV4-1 with TRBJ1-2; 9 bases line up with TRBD1. This CDR3 spans 15 amino acids. With V trimmed by 3 bases and J by 2 bases, 4 bases remained unmatched. The germline V gene has CDR1 MGHRA and CDR2 YSYEKL. For the CDR3, the DNA is TGCGCCAGCAGCCAGGGGGACAGGGCGAACTATGGCTACACCTTC. Translating it yields CASSQGDRANYGYTF.

DNA for the CDR3: TGTGCCAGCAGGTCCACAGGGGAACAATCTGAAGCTTTCTTT. Its protein is CASRSTGEQSEAFF. The chain recombines TRBV11-1 with TRBJ1-1; 7 bases fit TRBD1. V lost 6 bases, J lost 6 bases, and 10 bases stayed unmatched. CDR1 and CDR2 from the germline V gene are SGHAT and FQDESV (reference sequence). This CDR3 comprises 14 residues.

This clonotype is medium-sized in the sample. This chain uses TRBV4-1 with TRBJ1-3; 8 bases are a match to TRBD1. From germline, CDR1 is MGHRA and CDR2 YSYEKL. There are 17 residues in the CDR3. J gave up 3 bases and V 0 bases, and 7 bases lay outside the gene matches. The CDR3 nucleotides are TGCGCCAGCAGCCAAGATGCCTACGGACAGGGTGGAAACACCATATATTTT. This gives the protein CASSQDAYGQGGNTIYF.

This clonotype is termed medium-sized (0.01 to 0.1%). This chain links TRBV19 with TRBJ1-2; no clear D gene. Trimming stripped 7 bases from V and 6 bases from J, with 27 bases between. The CDR3 is 17 amino acids. Germline V lookup: CDR1 LNHDA, CDR2 SQIVND (reference sequence). The CDR3, as DNA: TGTGCCAGTAACAATGAATTTGCCACCAATGGCTTCAATGGCTACACCTTC. Residues: CASNNEFATNGFNGYTF.

This chain joins TRBV6-1 and TRBJ1-2, with D perhaps matching TRBD1 (5 bases). CDR3 length: 17 amino acids. The germline V gene encodes CDR1 MNHNS and CDR2 SASEGT. V gave up 8 bases and J gave up 0 bases, with 22 bases separating them. CDR3 DNA sequence: TGTGCCAGCTTATCGCGAGGGGTTGAGCGCCCTAACTATGGCTACACCTTC. Protein product: CASLSRGVERPNYGYTF.

Details on this clonotype: A much larger clone sits a single nucleotide away, making a read error possible. The rearrangement joins TRBV28 to TRBJ1-2, with 9 bases fitting TRBD1. The germline V gene encodes CDR1 MDHEN and CDR2 SYDVKM. The CDR3 is 13 amino acids. In DNA form, the CDR3 reads TGTGCCAGCGGTTTGGGACAGGGACTTGGCTACACCTTC. This sequence encodes CASGLGQGLGYTF.

This clonotype was counted many times. The genes are TRBV20-1 and TRBJ2-7; D gene ambiguous. The ends were cut back, 4 bases at V and 1 base at J, with 2 bases in the middle. The CDR3 is 10 residues long. Looked up from germline, CDR1 is DFQATT and CDR2 is SNEGSKA (reference sequence). The CDR3 DNA follows: TGCAGTGCTACTTCCTACGAGCAGTACTTC. Amino acids: CSATSYEQYF.

In this sample, this clonotype turned up many times. The rearrangement links TRBV29-1 to TRBJ1-1; TRBD1 might be the D (5 bases). This CDR3 spans 12 amino acids. Trimming stripped 5 bases from V and 2 bases from J, with 9 bases between. Germline V CDR1 and CDR2: SQVTM, ANQGSEA. CDR3 DNA sequence: TGCAGCGTTCCAAGGGGAAACACTGAAGCTTTCTTT. Residues: CSVPRGNTEAFF.

This clonotype turned up a few times. A read error may be the cause here, since a much bigger clone is one base away. CDR3 region: CASKAREWTSNQPQHF. DNA for the CDR3: TGTGCCAGCAAGGCCAGGGAGTGGACTAGCAATCAGCCCCAGCATTTT. The V and J genes are TRBV2 and TRBJ1-5; perhaps TRBD1 as D (5 bases). The V end was cut by 7 bases, the J end by 0 bases, with 16 bases between. The CDR3 is 16 amino acids. CDR1 and CDR2 from the germline V gene are SNHLY and FYNNEI. Complete variable domain (other parts from reference TRBV2 and TRBJ1-5): EPEVTQTPSHQVTQMGQEVILRCVPISNHLYFYWYRQILGQKVEFLVSFYNNEISEKSEIFDDQFSVERPDGSNFTLKIRSTKLEDSAMYFCASKAREWTSNQPQHFGDGTRLSIL.

This clonotype was observed many times. CDR3 sequence (DNA): TGTGCCAGCAGTTTAACAGCCCAAGAGACCCAGTACTTC. Amino acids: CASSLTAQETQYF. The chain uses TRBV12-3 or TRBV12-4 and TRBJ2-5; no clear D gene. This CDR3 is built from 13 residues. The V and J ends lost 2 bases and 1 base respectively, with 5 bases between them.